The source of this TCR beta chain is a study of shared clonotypes between healthy human individuals. Every subset had its genomic DNA shared out evenly among several immunoSEQ plates. Repertoires were generated with immunoSEQ multiplex PCR, while TCRdb's copy carries only in-frame clones and drops some. In the table there are about 2.4 million clones, approximately 93% of which are singletons. Donors included only healthy HIV-negative adults lacking recent acute infections or vaccinations. Germline CDR1 and CDR2: SGHNT and YENEEA. This CDR3 comprises 15 residues. V lost 3 bases, J lost 1 base, and 1 base stayed unmatched. As to this clone: Other nucleotide sequences in the sample specify the same CDR3.

The rearrangement uses TRBV11-3 and TRBJ2-1, with 9 bases matching TRBD2. The TCR comes from a man aged 18 to 30 in good health. Some clones in this sample may be carry-over from other donors' samples. Material: naive CD4+ T cells from PBMCs. Noted subset: CD45RA+ positively selected. The DNA of the CDR3 is TGTGCCAGCAGCTTTAGCGGGAGTTCCTACAATGAGCAGTTCTTC. This sequence encodes CASSFSGSSYNEQFF.